The clone carrying this T cell receptor beta chain was seen just once. Its antigen is still unknown. Sequencing was performed with immunoSEQ multiplex PCR; in TCRdb, only in-frame clones are kept and a portion is missing. Here the sample spans about 150,000 clones, roughly 89% being singletons. The data belong to a study of T cell responses to AZD1222 COVID-19 vaccine. Study conclusions and caveats: Spike-spanning, vaccine-associated CD4 TCRs were dominant at 160-218 and 743-854.

Germline V gene lookup returns CDR1 LGHDT and CDR2 YNNKEL (reference sequence). Trimming pared 1 base from V and 2 bases from J, leaving 17 bases between. The CDR3 is 18 residues long. This TCR was sampled from an adult who received the MenACWY meningococcal vaccine as a control. The rearrangement uses TRBV3-1 (or the pseudogene TRBV3-2) and TRBJ2-2, with D possibly matching TRBD2 (6 bases). The sequencing here drew on peripheral blood, taken 28 days after the second dose of the MenACWY control vaccine. The CDR3 DNA follows: TGTGCCAGCAGCCAAGGGCTCGCCGGGACTGCAAACACCGGGGAGCTGTTTTTT. This gives the protein CASSQGLAGTANTGELFF.